This T cell receptor beta chain is drawn from a study of T cell changes during pregnancy in multiple sclerosis. Clones were read by immunoSEQ multiplex PCR, and TCRdb kept only the in-frame ones, dropping some. The table includes approximately 88,000 clones, around 94% detected once. The CDR3 covers 13 residues. The germline gives CDR1 SGHVS, CDR2 FNYEAQ. V gave up 3 bases and J gave up 5 bases; unmatched junction bases: 3. The specimen comprised peripheral blood, sampled in the third trimester of pregnancy. The clonotype originates from a female donor with multiple sclerosis, enrolled in a pregnancy study. This rearrangement joins TRBV7-6 to TRBJ2-7, with 8 bases lining up with TRBD2. CDR3 sequence reads: CASSFFGGDEQYF. The CDR3 DNA follows: TGTGCCAGCAGCTTCTTCGGGGGGGACGAGCAGTACTTC.